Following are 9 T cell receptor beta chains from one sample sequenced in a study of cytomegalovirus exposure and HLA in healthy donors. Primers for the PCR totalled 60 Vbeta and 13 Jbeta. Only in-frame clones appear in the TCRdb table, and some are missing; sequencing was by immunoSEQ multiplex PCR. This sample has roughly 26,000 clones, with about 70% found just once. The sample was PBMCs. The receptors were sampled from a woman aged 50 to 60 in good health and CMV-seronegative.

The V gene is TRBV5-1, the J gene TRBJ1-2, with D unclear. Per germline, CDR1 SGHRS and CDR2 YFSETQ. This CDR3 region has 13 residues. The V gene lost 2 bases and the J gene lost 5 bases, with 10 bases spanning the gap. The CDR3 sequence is CASSLSGRYGYTF. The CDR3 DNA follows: TGCGCCAGCAGCTTATCGGGTAGATATGGCTACACCTTC. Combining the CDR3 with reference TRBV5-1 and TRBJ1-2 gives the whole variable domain KAGVTQTPRYLIKTRGQQVTLSCSPISGHRSVSWYQQTPGQGLQFLFEYFSETQRNKGNFPGRFSGRQFSNSRSEMNVSTLELGDSALYLCASSLSGRYGYTFGSGTRLTVV.

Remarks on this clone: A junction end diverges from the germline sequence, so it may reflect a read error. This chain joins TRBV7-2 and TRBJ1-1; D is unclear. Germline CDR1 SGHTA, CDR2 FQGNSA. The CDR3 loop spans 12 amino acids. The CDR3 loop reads CASSRTRTGAFF. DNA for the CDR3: TGTGCCAGCAGCCGAACCAGGACTGGAGCTTTCTTT.

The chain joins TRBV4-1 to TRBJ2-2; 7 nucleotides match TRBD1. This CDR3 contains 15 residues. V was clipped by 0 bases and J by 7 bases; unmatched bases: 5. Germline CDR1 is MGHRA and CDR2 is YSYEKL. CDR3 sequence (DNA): TGCGCCAGCAGCCAAGATCAGGGGGTACACGGGGAGCTGTTTTTT. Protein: CASSQDQGVHGELFF.

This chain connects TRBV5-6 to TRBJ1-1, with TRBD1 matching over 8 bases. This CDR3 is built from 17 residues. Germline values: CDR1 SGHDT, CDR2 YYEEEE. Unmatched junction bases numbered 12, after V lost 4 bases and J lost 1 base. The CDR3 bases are TGTGCCAGCAGCCTCCCGACTGGGGACAGGCCGAACACTGAAGCTTTCTTT. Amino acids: CASSLPTGDRPNTEAFF.

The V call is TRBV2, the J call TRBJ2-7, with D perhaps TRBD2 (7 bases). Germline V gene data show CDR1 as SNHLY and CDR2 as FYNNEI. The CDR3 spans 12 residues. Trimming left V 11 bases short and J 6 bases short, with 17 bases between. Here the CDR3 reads CAGKGGHTEQYF. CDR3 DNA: TGTGCCGGTAAGGGGGGGCATACCGAGCAGTACTTC. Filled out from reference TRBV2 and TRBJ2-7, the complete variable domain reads EPEVTQTPSHQVTQMGQEVILRCVPISNHLYFYWYRQILGQKVEFLVSFYNNEISEKSEIFDDQFSVERPDGSNFTLKIRSTKLEDSAMYFCAGKGGHTEQYFGPGTRLTVT.

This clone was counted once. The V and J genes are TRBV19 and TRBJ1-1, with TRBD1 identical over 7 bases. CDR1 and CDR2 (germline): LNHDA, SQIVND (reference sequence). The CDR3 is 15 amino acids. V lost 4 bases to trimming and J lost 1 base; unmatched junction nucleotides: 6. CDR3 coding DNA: TGTGCCAGTAGTACTCTGGACAGGCCGAACACTGAAGCTTTCTTT. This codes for CASSTLDRPNTEAFF.

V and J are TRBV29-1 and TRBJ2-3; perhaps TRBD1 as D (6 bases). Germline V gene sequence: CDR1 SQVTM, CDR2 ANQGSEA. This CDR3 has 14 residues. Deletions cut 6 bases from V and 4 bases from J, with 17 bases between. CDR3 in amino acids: CSVVTGIGADTQYF. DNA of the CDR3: TGCAGCGTCGTTACAGGGATAGGGGCAGATACGCAGTATTTT.

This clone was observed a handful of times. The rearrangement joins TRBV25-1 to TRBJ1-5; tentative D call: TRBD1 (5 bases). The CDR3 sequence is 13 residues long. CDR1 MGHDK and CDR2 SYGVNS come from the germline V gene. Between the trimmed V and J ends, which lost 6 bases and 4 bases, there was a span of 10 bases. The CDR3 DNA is TGTGCCAGCAGCGGGGGGTTAAATCAGCCCCAGCATTTT. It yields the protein CASSGGLNQPQHF.

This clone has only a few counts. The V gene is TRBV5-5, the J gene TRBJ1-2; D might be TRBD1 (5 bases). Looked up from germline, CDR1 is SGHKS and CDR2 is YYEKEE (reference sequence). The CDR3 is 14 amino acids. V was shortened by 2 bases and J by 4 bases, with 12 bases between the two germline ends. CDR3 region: CASSFDQGAYGYTF. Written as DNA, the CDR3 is TGTGCCAGCAGCTTCGATCAGGGCGCCTATGGCTACACCTTC.